Given below is one T cell receptor (beta chain) in context. Germline CDR1 and CDR2: LNHDA and SQIVND (reference sequence). Unmatched junction bases numbered 5, after V lost 6 bases and J lost 1 base. The CDR3 runs to 14 residues. The sample belongs to a study of blood T cell repertoires in COVID-19. Study-level background: The study drew acute and convalescent COVID-19 samples from the United States, Italy and Spain. T cells, B-cell-depleted T cells, or PBMCs supplied cDNA or gDNA.

Per the original methods: Amplification with reference gene primers provided the estimates of nucleated cell counts. TCRdb keeps only in-frame clones here, not all; method: immunoSEQ multiplex PCR. V and J calls and clone size are copied from that table; D and trimming were computed from the DNA. This table has tens of thousands of clones, 65% to 90% appearing once. The sequence came from a man older than 75 with acute or convalescent COVID-19. The J gene is TRBJ2-5, the V gene TRBV19, with 7 bases that match TRBD1. Sequencing was performed on peripheral blood. For the CDR3, the DNA is TGTGCCAGTAGCACAAGGACAGGCCAAGAGACCCAGTACTTC. It specifies CASSTRTGQETQYF.